This T cell receptor (beta chain) was sequenced during a study of shared clonotypes between healthy human individuals. The germline gives CDR1 SGHKS, CDR2 YYEKEE (reference sequence). The CDR3 is made up of 12 amino acids. Concerning this clone itself: One end of the junction does not line up with germline, which may come from a read error.

Generated by immunoSEQ multiplex PCR, the TCRdb table keeps only in-frame clones and is missing some. The profile covers some 1.1 million clones, with approximately 80% appearing a single time and approximately 0.95% taken by the ten largest. This sequence joins TRBV5-5 and TRBJ1-2, with 7 bases that match TRBD1. The specimen sequenced was memory CD4+ T cells from PBMCs. Regarding subset: CD45RA-negative fraction. The receptor comes from a man aged 18 to 29 in good health. Some clones in this sample may be carry-over from other donors' samples. The CDR3 loop is CAGSLSGGGYTF. The CDR3 coding sequence is TGTGCCGGCAGCTTGTCAGGGGGAGGCTACACCTTC.